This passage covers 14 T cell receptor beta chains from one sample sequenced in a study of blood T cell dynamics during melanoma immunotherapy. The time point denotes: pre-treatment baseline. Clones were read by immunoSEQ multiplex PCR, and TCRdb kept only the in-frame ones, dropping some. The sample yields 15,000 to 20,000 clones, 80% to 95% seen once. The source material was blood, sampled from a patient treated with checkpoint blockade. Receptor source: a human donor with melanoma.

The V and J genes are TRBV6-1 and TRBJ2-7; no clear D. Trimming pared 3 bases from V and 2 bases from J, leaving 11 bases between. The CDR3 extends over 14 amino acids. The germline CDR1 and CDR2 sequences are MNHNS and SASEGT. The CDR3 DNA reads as TGTGCCAGCAGTGACGGCCCCCCTCCCTACGAGCAGTACTTC. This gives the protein CASSDGPPPYEQYF.

CDR3 in DNA: TGTGCCAGCAGCTTACGCCAGGCTACTCGCACTGAAGCTTTCTTT. This gives the protein CASSLRQATRTEAFF. The chain employs TRBV7-2 and TRBJ1-1, with D unresolved. Trimming pared 2 bases from V and 4 bases from J, leaving 14 bases between. CDR3 length equals 15 residues. From germline, CDR1 is SGHTA and CDR2 FQGNSA.

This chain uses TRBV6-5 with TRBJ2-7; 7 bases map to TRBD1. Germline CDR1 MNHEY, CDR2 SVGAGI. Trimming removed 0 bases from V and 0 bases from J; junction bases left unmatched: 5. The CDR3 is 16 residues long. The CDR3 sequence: CASSYSGQRSSYEQYF. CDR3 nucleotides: TGTGCCAGCAGTTACTCGGGACAGCGTTCCTCCTACGAGCAGTACTTC.

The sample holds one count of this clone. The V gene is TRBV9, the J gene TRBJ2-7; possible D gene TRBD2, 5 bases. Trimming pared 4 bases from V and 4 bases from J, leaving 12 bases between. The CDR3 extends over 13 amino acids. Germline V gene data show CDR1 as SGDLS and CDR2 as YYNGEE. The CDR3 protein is CASSPSSGYEQYF. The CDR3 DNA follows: TGTGCCAGCAGCCCAAGCTCGGGGTACGAGCAGTACTTC.

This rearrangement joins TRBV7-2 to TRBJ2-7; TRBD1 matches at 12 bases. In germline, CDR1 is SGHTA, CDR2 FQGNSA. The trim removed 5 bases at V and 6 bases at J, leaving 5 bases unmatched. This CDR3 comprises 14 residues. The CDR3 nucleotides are TGTGCCAGCAGCCGTGGGACAGGGGGCCTCGAGCAGTACTTC. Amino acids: CASSRGTGGLEQYF.

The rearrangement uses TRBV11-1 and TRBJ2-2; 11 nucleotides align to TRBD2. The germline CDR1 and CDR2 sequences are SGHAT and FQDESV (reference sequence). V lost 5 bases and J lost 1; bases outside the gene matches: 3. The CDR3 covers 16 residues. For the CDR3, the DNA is TGTGCCAGCAGCCCAGGACTAGCGGGGAACACCGGGGAGCTGTTTTTT. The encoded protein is CASSPGLAGNTGELFF.

The CDR3 loop is CASSFSHEKLFF. CDR3 in DNA: TGTGCCAGCAGCTTCTCTCATGAAAAACTGTTTTTT. J is TRBJ1-4 and V is TRBV11-2, with D uncertain. Trimming took off 3 bases at V and 6 bases at J, with 5 bases between the two ends. CDR1 is SGHAT and CDR2 is FQNNGV in the germline V gene. The CDR3 length is 12 residues. The whole variable domain, remainder taken from reference TRBV11-2 and TRBJ1-4, is EAGVAQSPRYKIIEKRQSVAFWCNPISGHATLYWYQQILGQGPKLLIQFQNNGVVDDSQLPKDRFSAERLKGVDSTLKIQPAKLEDSAVYLCASSFSHEKLFFGSGTQLSVL.

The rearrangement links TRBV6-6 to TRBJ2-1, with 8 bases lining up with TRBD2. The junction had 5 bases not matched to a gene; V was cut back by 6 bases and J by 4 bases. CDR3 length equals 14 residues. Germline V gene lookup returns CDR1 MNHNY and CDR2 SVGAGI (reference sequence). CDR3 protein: CASRLSGGYNEQFF. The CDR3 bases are TGTGCCAGCAGGCTAAGCGGGGGTTACAATGAGCAGTTCTTC.

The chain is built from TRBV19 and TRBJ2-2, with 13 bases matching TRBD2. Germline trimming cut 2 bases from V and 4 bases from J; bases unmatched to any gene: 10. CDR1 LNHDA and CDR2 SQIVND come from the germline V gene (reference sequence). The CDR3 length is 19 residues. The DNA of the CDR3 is TGTGCCAGTAGTATAATGTCAGGACTAGCGGGAGTGTTCACCGGGGAGCTGTTTTTT. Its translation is CASSIMSGLAGVFTGELFF. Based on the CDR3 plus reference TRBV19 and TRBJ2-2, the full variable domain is DGGITQSPKYLFRKEGQNVTLSCEQNLNHDAMYWYRQDPGQGLRLIYYSQIVNDFQKGDIAEGYSVSREKKESFPLTVTSAQKNPTAFYLCASSIMSGLAGVFTGELFFGEGSRLTVL.

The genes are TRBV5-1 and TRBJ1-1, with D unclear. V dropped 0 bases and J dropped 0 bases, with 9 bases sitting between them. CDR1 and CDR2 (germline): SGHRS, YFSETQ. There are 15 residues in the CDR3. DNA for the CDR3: TGCGCCAGCAGCTTGGAAGCAGGCCTGAACACTGAAGCTTTCTTT. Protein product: CASSLEAGLNTEAFF.

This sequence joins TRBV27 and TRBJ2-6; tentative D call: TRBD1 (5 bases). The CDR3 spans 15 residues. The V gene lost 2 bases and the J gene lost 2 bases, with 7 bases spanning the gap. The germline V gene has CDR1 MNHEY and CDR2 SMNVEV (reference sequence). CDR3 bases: TGTGCCAGCAGTTTACTAGGGGCTGGGGCCAACGTCCTGACTTTC. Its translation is CASSLLGAGANVLTF.

CDR3 nucleotides: TGTGCCAGCAGCTTAGCGCAAGATTCACCCCTCCACTTT. It specifies CASSLAQDSPLHF. This sequence joins TRBV7-2 and TRBJ1-6; no clear D. The V gene's germline CDR1 is SGHTA and CDR2 FQGNSA. Trimming stripped 0 bases from V and 8 bases from J, with 5 bases between. The CDR3 consists of 13 residues.

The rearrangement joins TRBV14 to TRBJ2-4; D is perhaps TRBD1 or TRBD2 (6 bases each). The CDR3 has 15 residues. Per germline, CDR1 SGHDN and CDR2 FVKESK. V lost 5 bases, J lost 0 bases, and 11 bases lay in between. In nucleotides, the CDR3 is TGTGCCAGCAGCGAAGGGGGACTAGCCAAAAACATTCAGTACTTC. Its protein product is CASSEGGLAKNIQYF.

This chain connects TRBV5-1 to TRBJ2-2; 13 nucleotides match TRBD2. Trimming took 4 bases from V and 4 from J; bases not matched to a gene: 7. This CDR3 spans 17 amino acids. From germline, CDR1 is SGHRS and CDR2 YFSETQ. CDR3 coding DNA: TGCGCCAGCAGCCCCGGACTAGCGGGAGCTGGCACCGGGGAGCTGTTTTTT. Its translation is CASSPGLAGAGTGELFF.